This T cell receptor beta chain derives from a study of cytomegalovirus exposure and HLA in healthy donors. Study results and caveats: In vitro, a few CMV-associated chains proved specific for CMV antigens. After further analysis at a later stage, 16,951 TCR beta sequences were associated with HLA alleles at 0.05 false discovery rate. Apart from CMV serostatus, no immune exposure information was available. The study recorded over 150 TCR beta chains that were cytomegalovirus-associated.

Comment on this clone: The antigen is unknown.

In the PCR, 60 Vbeta and 13 Jbeta primers were used. The repertoire was sequenced with immunoSEQ multiplex PCR; TCRdb's copy has only in-frame clones and lacks some. The sample includes 200,000 to 250,000 clones, approximately 87% seen only once; the top ten take around 1.4%. Trimming pared 6 bases from V and 5 bases from J, leaving 14 bases between. Germline V gives CDR1 MNHNY, CDR2 SVGAGI (reference sequence). This CDR3 spans 14 amino acids. The TCR was taken from a human donor in good health. Input material: PBMCs. V and J are TRBV6-6 and TRBJ1-5, with D possibly being TRBD1 (5 bases). The CDR3 spells CASSPDSRHQPQHF. In DNA form, the CDR3 reads TGTGCCAGCAGCCCCGACAGTCGCCATCAGCCCCAGCATTTT.